This TCR beta chain was obtained from a study of T cell changes during pregnancy in multiple sclerosis. Assay: immunoSEQ multiplex PCR; the TCRdb copy retains only in-frame clones and omits some. This sample has approximately 47,000 clones, with 94% found just once. This clone was seen only once. With 2 bases clipped from V and 2 bases from J, the junction kept 15 bases outside the gene matches. Germline V gene data show CDR1 as PRHDT and CDR2 as FYEKMQ (reference sequence). This CDR3 has 20 residues. Sequenced material: CD4+ T cells from peripheral blood mononuclear cells, taken in the first trimester of pregnancy. This chain joins TRBV13 and TRBJ2-6; TRBD1 matches at 7 bases. The TCR was taken from a female donor with multiple sclerosis, enrolled in a pregnancy study. This chain's CDR3 is CASSLRPGGASPPGANVLTF. DNA of the CDR3: TGTGCCAGCAGCTTACGGCCAGGGGGTGCTTCACCCCCTGGGGCCAACGTCCTGACTTTC. The full variable domain, with the rest looked up from reference TRBV13 and TRBJ2-6, is AAGVIQSPRHLIKEKRETATLKCYPIPRHDTVYWYQQGPGQDPQFLISFYEKMQSDKGSIPDRFSAQQFSDYHSELNMSSLELGDSALYFCASSLRPGGASPPGANVLTFGAGSRLTVL.